The 5 T cell receptor beta chains reported below all come from one sample, sequenced in a study of STAT5B mutations in CD4+ large granular lymphocyte leukemia. Sequenced by immunoSEQ multiplex PCR; TCRdb stores in-frame clones only, minus some. The repertoire has 45,000 or so clones, approximately 83% of them found once; the top ten carry 2.5% to 3%. The sample consisted of CD4+ T cells from blood buffy coats. The receptors stem from a human donor in good health.

The rearrangement links TRBV5-1 to TRBJ1-1; TRBD1 matches at 7 bases. The J segment lost 1 base and the V segment lost 7 bases, leaving 10 bases of the junction unmatched. CDR1 is SGHRS, CDR2 YFSETQ, per germline. The CDR3 sequence is 15 residues long. The CDR3 bases are TGCGCCAGCGATGTGGGTGGGACAGCGAACACTGAAGCTTTCTTT. Translated, it gives CASDVGGTANTEAFF.

The gene calls are TRBV4-2 and TRBJ2-7; 10 bases match TRBD2. Trimming cost V 1 base and J 3 bases; bases outside gene matches: 3. This CDR3 has 15 amino acids. Germline lookup yields CDR1 LGHNA and CDR2 YNFKEQ. CDR3 in amino acids: CASSQATSGNYEQYF. The CDR3 region has the DNA TGTGCCAGCAGCCAAGCAACTAGCGGGAACTACGAGCAGTACTTC.

The genes are TRBV5-3 and TRBJ1-3; D not certain. TRBV5-3 is known as an ORF, though its function is uncertain. Trimming stripped 6 bases from V and 7 bases from J, with 8 bases between. This CDR3 is built from 11 residues. The CDR3 DNA reads TGTGCCAGAACCCGAGGGAACACCATATATTTT. It specifies CARTRGNTIYF.

This clone is a singleton in its sample. This rearrangement joins TRBV5-1 to TRBJ1-4, with D unresolved. Germline V gene sequence: CDR1 SGHRS, CDR2 YFSETQ. V lost 3 bases to trimming and J lost 5 bases, with 11 bases between them. The CDR3 consists of 14 residues. The CDR3 sequence: CASSYSSGNEKLFF. For the CDR3, the DNA is TGCGCCAGCAGCTACAGTAGCGGAAATGAAAAACTGTTTTTT.

The V call is TRBV27, the J call TRBJ2-6; TRBD1 matches 11 bases. CDR1 MNHEY and CDR2 SMNVEV come from the germline V gene (reference sequence). This CDR3 has 20 amino acids. V lost 3 bases, J lost 1 base, and 11 bases stayed unmatched. The CDR3 loop is CASSFLGQGAIRSGANVLTF. The CDR3 coding sequence is TGTGCCAGCAGTTTCCTCGGACAGGGGGCAATCAGGTCTGGGGCCAACGTCCTGACTTTC.